The rows below give T cell receptor beta chains drawn from one sample of a study of blood T cell repertoires in COVID-19. The protocol was immunoSEQ multiplex PCR, while the TCRdb copy is restricted to in-frame clones and leaves out a portion. The sample lists about 110,000 clones, 85% to 90% occurring once. Sequencing was performed on peripheral blood. The source of these receptors is a human donor in a cohort sampled during active COVID-19. CDR3s include the opening cysteine and the closing phenylalanine or tryptophan. Each record gives: J gene, D gene, V gene, clone size, CDR3 protein, CDR3 DNA. D genes are given only for firm matches. Some rows have no size entry. The others give once, few or many, or a class for an expanded clone.

>TRBJ2-1|.|TRBV9|.
CASSPRGGLSYNEQFF
TGTGCCAGCAGCCCGAGGGGGGGACTTTCCTACAATGAGCAGTTCTTC
>TRBJ1-3|.|TRBV15|.
CATSRGAGGNTIYF
TGTGCCACCAGCAGGGGGGCAGGGGGAAACACCATATATTTT
>TRBJ1-2|TRBD1|TRBV6-6|once
CASSYTGQGNYGYTF
TGTGCCAGCAGTTACACTGGACAGGGGAATTACGGCTACACCTTC
>TRBJ1-5|.|TRBV21-1|.
CASSNRPQGTLEKEWIGQPQHF
TGTGCCAGCAGCAATCGCCCACAGGGGACATTAGAAAAGGAGTGGATCGGTCAGCCCCAGCATTTT
>TRBJ1-2|.|TRBV6-6|.
CASSLGQPLNYGYTF
TGTGCCAGCAGCCTTGGACAGCCGCTTAACTATGGCTACACCTTC
>TRBJ2-2|.|TRBV5-1|once
CASRNRTHGAGELFF
TGCGCCAGCAGAAACCGAACCCACGGAGCCGGGGAGCTGTTTTTT
>TRBJ2-3|TRBD2|TRBV11-2|.
CASSLGFSGRADTQYF
TGTGCCAGCAGCTTAGGATTTAGCGGGAGGGCAGATACGCAGTATTTT
>TRBJ1-2|TRBD1|TRBV5-8|.
CASHAPRGVYYGYTF
TGTGCCAGCCACGCTCCCAGGGGGGTGTACTATGGCTACACCTTC
>TRBJ2-5|TRBD2|TRBV10-3|.
CAIRPSGNQETQYF
TGTGCCATCAGGCCTAGCGGGAACCAAGAGACCCAGTACTTC
>TRBJ2-7|.|TRBV4-1|.
CASRPRIGAYEQYF
TGCGCCAGCAGGCCCCGGATAGGGGCTTACGAGCAGTACTTC
>TRBJ2-7|TRBD2|TRBV11-2|many
CASSPGTSGSYEQYF
TGTGCCAGCAGCCCGGGGACTAGCGGATCCTACGAGCAGTACTTC
>TRBJ2-7|TRBD1|TRBV28|.
CASSFTDRWDVDEQYF
TGTGCCAGCAGTTTCACGGACAGGTGGGATGTCGACGAGCAGTACTTC
>TRBJ1-2|TRBD1|TRBV11-2|.
CASSPTPGQGAYGYTF
TGTGCCAGCAGCCCCACCCCGGGACAGGGCGCCTATGGCTACACCTTC
>TRBJ2-1|.|TRBV6-5|.
CASRTSWVSVEQFF
TGTGCCAGCAGAACTAGTTGGGTGTCGGTTGAGCAGTTCTTC
>TRBJ2-7|TRBD1|TRBV5-1|.
CASSHKTGAYEQYF
TGCGCCAGCAGCCATAAAACAGGGGCCTACGAGCAGTACTTC
>TRBJ1-2|TRBD1|TRBV27|.
CASRRRDRDYGYTF
TGTGCCAGCAGACGTCGCGACAGGGATTATGGCTACACCTTC
>TRBJ2-6|TRBD1|TRBV5-1|.
CASIPVGGAGANVLTF
TGCGCCAGCATCCCCGTAGGGGGCGCTGGGGCCAACGTCCTGACTTTC
>TRBJ2-3|TRBD1|TRBV6-5|.
CASRRQGSRTDTQYF
TGTGCCAGCAGGCGACAGGGGTCACGCACAGATACGCAGTATTTT
>TRBJ1-2|.|TRBV6-2/TRBV6-3|.
CASTPLRTTYGYTF
TGTGCCAGCACCCCACTCCGGACAACTTATGGCTACACCTTC
>TRBJ1-1|.|TRBV5-1|.
CASSLVPGGTNSHGAQFTEAFF
TGCGCCAGCAGCTTGGTCCCGGGGGGAACGAATTCCCACGGGGCTCAGTTCACTGAAGCTTTCTTT
>TRBJ2-3|.|TRBV5-4|.
CASSLEGVGDTQYF
TGTGCCAGCAGCTTGGAGGGGGTGGGAGATACGCAGTATTTT
>TRBJ2-2|TRBD2|TRBV2|.
CASKRELSGELFF
TGTGCCAGCAAGCGGGAGTTGTCCGGGGAGCTGTTTTTT
>TRBJ1-6|.|TRBV7-3|.
CASSPHGESGVGNSPLHF
TGTGCCAGCAGCCCTCATGGAGAGTCGGGGGTGGGGAATTCACCCCTCCACTTT
>TRBJ1-6|TRBD1|TRBV5-1|.
CASRAGTGSQDYNSPLHF
TGCGCCAGCAGGGCCGGGACAGGCTCCCAGGACTATAATTCACCCCTCCACTTT
>TRBJ2-7|TRBD2|TRBV28|.
CASTPTSVPTYEQYF
TGTGCCAGCACCCCAACTAGCGTACCGACCTACGAGCAGTACTTC
>TRBJ2-5|TRBD2|TRBV7-9|.
CASSLNGLGTSSGTQYF
TGTGCCAGCAGCTTAAATGGTTTGGGGACTAGCTCTGGGACCCAGTACTTC
>TRBJ2-3|TRBD1|TRBV3-1/TRBV3-2|once
CASSLSGTGGTQYF
TGTGCCAGCAGCCTAAGTGGGACAGGGGGTACGCAGTATTTT
>TRBJ1-5|.|TRBV7-2|.
CASSLWAGTISQPQHF
TGTGCCAGCAGCTTATGGGCAGGGACAATCAGTCAGCCCCAGCATTTT
>TRBJ2-5|TRBD2|TRBV3-1/TRBV3-2|few
CASSQAGTSGGPWYQETQYF
TGTGCCAGCAGCCAAGCCGGGACTAGCGGGGGGCCCTGGTACCAAGAGACCCAGTACTTC
>TRBJ2-3|.|TRBV3-1/TRBV3-2|.
CASSQDGTRADTQYF
TGTGCCAGCAGCCAGGACGGTACTAGGGCAGATACGCAGTATTTT
>TRBJ2-2|TRBD1|TRBV19|.
CASSYEGQSYTGELFF
TGTGCCAGTAGTTATGAGGGACAGAGTTACACCGGGGAGCTGTTTTTT
>TRBJ2-7|TRBD2|TRBV10-3|.
CAISESGGTSGEQYF
TGTGCCATCAGTGAGTCGGGGGGGACTAGCGGCGAGCAGTACTTC